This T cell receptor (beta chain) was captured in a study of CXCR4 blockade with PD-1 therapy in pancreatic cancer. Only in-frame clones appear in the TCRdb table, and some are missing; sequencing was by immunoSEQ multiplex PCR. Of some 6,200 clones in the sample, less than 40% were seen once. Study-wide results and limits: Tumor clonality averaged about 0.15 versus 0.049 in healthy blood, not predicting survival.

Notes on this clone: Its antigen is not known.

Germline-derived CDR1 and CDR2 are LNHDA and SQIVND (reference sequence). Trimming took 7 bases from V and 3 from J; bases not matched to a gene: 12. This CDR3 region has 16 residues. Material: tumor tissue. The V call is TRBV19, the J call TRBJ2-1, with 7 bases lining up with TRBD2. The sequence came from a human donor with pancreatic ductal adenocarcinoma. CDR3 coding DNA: TGTGCCAGTAATGCACAATCAGCGGGACTCTACAATGAGCAGTTCTTC. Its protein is CASNAQSAGLYNEQFF.